This T cell receptor beta chain derives from a study of T cell repertoires in cytomegalovirus infection. TCRdb re-analysed the reads in MiXCR, keeping a single row per CDR3 protein. The repertoire includes roughly 150,000 distinct CDR3 sequences, 20% to 30% of them detected once, and approximately 10% sits in the top ten. This clonotype has more than one count but fewer than ten. CDR1 is LNHDA and CDR2 is SQIVND in the germline V gene (reference sequence). V lost 3 bases, J lost 3 bases, and 15 bases lay in between. This CDR3 is 15 amino acids long. The sample taken for sequencing was PBMCs. This TCR derives from a human donor in good health (CMV status not recorded). Some clones in this sample may be carry-over from other donors' samples. This chain connects TRBV19 to TRBJ2-7; D not resolved. The CDR3 DNA reads TGTGCCAGTAGTATTAGCTCCTTCGGAAACTACGAGCAGTACTTC. Translating gives CASSISSFGNYEQYF.